What follows are 24 T cell receptor beta chains derived from one specimen sequenced in a study of blood T cell repertoires in COVID-19. Data came from immunoSEQ multiplex PCR; TCRdb stores just in-frame clones and leaves some out. The top ten clones hold over 1.5% of a sample with about 81,000 clones, 90% to 95% of them seen once. The sequencing input was peripheral blood. These receptors came from a woman aged 45-60 years in a cohort sampled during active COVID-19.

V gene TRBV2 combines with J gene TRBJ1-5; D remains unclear. Looked up from germline, CDR1 is SNHLY and CDR2 is FYNNEI. Trimming stripped 2 bases from V and 3 bases from J, with 14 bases between. CDR3 size: 16 residues. The CDR3 coding sequence is TGTGCCAGCAGTGAACCGTATAGAGGCGACAATCAGCCCCAGCATTTT. It specifies CASSEPYRGDNQPQHF.

This clone showed up just once. The chain combines TRBV5-6 with TRBJ2-1; the D is unclear. This CDR3 is built from 13 residues. Germline V gene sequence: CDR1 SGHDT, CDR2 YYEEEE. The germline V and J ends were trimmed by 3 bases and 9 bases, with 13 bases remaining between them. CDR3 sequence reads: CASSSDMVSEQFF. The CDR3 DNA reads as TGTGCCAGCAGCTCCGATATGGTCAGTGAGCAGTTCTTC.

This chain joins TRBV4-1 and TRBJ2-2; 7 bases are a match to TRBD1. The length of the CDR3 is 15 residues. The germline V gene has CDR1 MGHRA and CDR2 YSYEKL. Unmatched junction bases numbered 3, after V lost 4 bases and J lost 1 base. CDR3 nucleotides: TGCGCCAGCAGCCTCGGGACAGTGAACACCGGGGAGCTGTTTTTT. Translation gives CASSLGTVNTGELFF.

The chain carries TRBV6-5 and TRBJ2-7, with 7 bases identical to TRBD2. The V gene's germline CDR1 is MNHEY and CDR2 SVGAGI. The trim removed 6 bases at V and 4 bases at J, leaving 9 bases unmatched. The CDR3 loop spans 14 amino acids. DNA for the CDR3: TGTGCCAGCAGGACGACGGGGGGTTATTACGAGCAGTACTTC. The encoded protein is CASRTTGGYYEQYF.

V and J are TRBV21-1 and TRBJ1-5; the DNA was not compared with TRBD1, the D call given in the table. TRBV21-1 represents a pseudogene. CDR3 length: 15 residues. The CDR3 nucleotides read TGTGCCAGCAGCAAAGTTCCAGGGGGCAATTTGCCCCAGCATTTT. Its translation is CASSKVPGGNLPQHF.

This clone was picked up one time. This rearrangement joins TRBV28 to TRBJ1-2; D perhaps matches TRBD1 (5 bases). Trimming stripped 6 bases from V and 5 bases from J, with 19 bases between. CDR1 and CDR2 from the germline V gene are MDHEN and SYDVKM. The CDR3 runs to 15 residues. In DNA, the CDR3 is TGTGCCAGCAGGCCAGATGCAGACCGGGGGTATGGCTACACCTTC. This gives the protein CASRPDADRGYGYTF.

V and J are TRBV4-1 and TRBJ1-1, with 10 nucleotides matching TRBD1. The germline V gene encodes CDR1 MGHRA and CDR2 YSYEKL. This CDR3 has 18 amino acids. V lost 5 bases and J lost 2; bases outside the gene matches: 14. Written as DNA, the CDR3 is TGCGCCAGCAGCGCCCGTCCGGGACAGGGGACATTAAACACTGAAGCTTTCTTT. Translation gives CASSARPGQGTLNTEAFF.

This clone was detected only once. V gene TRBV15 combines with J gene TRBJ2-3; TRBD1 is a possible D gene (6 bases). Germline lookup yields CDR1 LNHNV and CDR2 YYDKDF (reference sequence). The V end lost 0 bases, the J end lost 3 bases, and 10 bases lay between the germline ends. This CDR3 has 15 residues. The CDR3 sequence is CATSRDRGWTDTQYF. The CDR3, as DNA: TGTGCCACCAGCAGAGACAGGGGTTGGACAGATACGCAGTATTTT.

The rearrangement links TRBV18 to TRBJ1-5; 9 nucleotides align to TRBD1. Germline V gene data show CDR1 as KGHSH and CDR2 as LQKENI. The CDR3 length is 14 residues. Trimming took 3 bases from V and 9 from J; bases not matched to a gene: 6. The CDR3: CASSPSGQGSPQHF. The CDR3 region has the DNA TGTGCCAGCTCACCCTCGGGACAGGGCTCGCCCCAGCATTTT.

The rearrangement links TRBV7-9 to TRBJ2-3, with TRBD2 as a possible D gene (6 bases). The CDR3 spans 12 residues. The V end was cut by 3 bases, the J end by 9 bases, with 10 bases between. Germline V gene lookup returns CDR1 SEHNR and CDR2 FQNEAQ (reference sequence). In DNA form, the CDR3 reads TGTGCCAGCAGCTTGGGGGACTCGACGCAGTATTTT. This translates into CASSLGDSTQYF.

V usage is TRBV4-2 and J usage is TRBJ2-7; D is unclear. V lost 0 bases and J lost 3, with 6 bases in between. This CDR3 is 13 amino acids long. CDR1 and CDR2 (germline): LGHNA, YNFKEQ. The CDR3 here is CASSQDFSYEQYF. The CDR3 DNA is TGTGCCAGCAGCCAAGATTTCAGCTACGAGCAGTACTTC.

The rearrangement joins TRBV6-8 to TRBJ2-1; 11 nucleotides align to TRBD2. Germline V gene data show CDR1 as MNHGY and CDR2 as SAAAGT. J was trimmed by 0 bases and V by 2 bases; bases with no gene match: 9. The CDR3 extends over 19 amino acids. CDR3 region: CASSYLTSGSHSSYNEQFF. The CDR3 DNA is TGTGCCAGCAGTTACCTCACTAGCGGGAGCCACAGCTCCTACAATGAGCAGTTCTTC.

The rearrangement links TRBV7-9 to TRBJ2-7; TRBD1 matches at 7 bases. CDR3 length: 15 residues. Germline V gene data show CDR1 as SEHNR and CDR2 as FQNEAQ (reference sequence). With V trimmed by 3 bases and J by 1 base, 6 bases remained unmatched. The CDR3 loop is CASSLWTGGSYEQYF. In DNA form, the CDR3 reads TGTGCCAGCAGCTTGTGGACAGGAGGATCCTACGAGCAGTACTTC.

This clone has a handful of counts. The CDR3: CASQSTGLYSNQPQHF. CDR3 DNA: TGTGCCAGCCAATCGACAGGGCTGTATAGCAATCAGCCCCAGCATTTT. The chain links TRBV2 to TRBJ1-5, with 7 bases aligning to TRBD1. V was clipped by 8 bases and J by 0 bases; unmatched bases: 10. This CDR3 spans 16 amino acids. Germline loops: CDR1 SNHLY, CDR2 FYNNEI.

V is TRBV19 and J is TRBJ1-4; the match to TRBD1 covers 11 bases. With 3 bases clipped from V and 7 bases from J, the junction kept 4 bases outside the gene matches. CDR1 and CDR2 from the germline V gene are LNHDA and SQIVND (reference sequence). The CDR3 spans 15 residues. The CDR3 nucleotides read TGTGCCAGTAGTATCGCCGGGACAGGGGGTGAAAAACTGTTTTTT. This encodes CASSIAGTGGEKLFF.

The chain employs TRBV18 and TRBJ2-5; weak D call: TRBD2 (5 bases). V was pared by 3 bases and J by 4 bases, with 9 bases between. The CDR3 is made up of 13 amino acids. Germline assignment: CDR1 KGHSH and CDR2 LQKENI. CDR3 sequence reads: CASSPPGGETQYF. CDR3 sequence (DNA): TGTGCCAGCTCACCCCCAGGAGGAGAGACCCAGTACTTC.

Details on this clone: The junction shows a germline mismatch at one end, possibly a read error. This chain joins TRBV3-1 (or the pseudogene TRBV3-2) and TRBJ1-1; 9 bases agree with TRBD1. CDR1 LGHDT and CDR2 YNNKEL come from the germline V gene (reference sequence). The CDR3 length is 16 residues. The CDR3 spells CASSPNYGQGHTEAFF. In DNA, the CDR3 is TGTGCCAGCAGCCCGAACTATGGACAGGGGCACACAGAAGCTTTCTTT.

This clone was recorded a few times. The V gene is TRBV19, the J gene TRBJ2-2; D gene unclear. Germline lookup yields CDR1 LNHDA and CDR2 SQIVND (reference sequence). The CDR3 has 13 amino acids. V was trimmed by 2 bases and J by 6 bases, leaving 7 bases between them. CDR3 in DNA: TGTGCCAGTAGTATATACAGTCCCGGGGAGCTGTTTTTT. Translation gives CASSIYSPGELFF.

Points on this clone: Likely a read error: the CDR3 ends without its conserved phenylalanine or tryptophan. The chain joins TRBV19 to TRBJ1-2; D is uncertain. The CDR3 is 14 amino acids. V lost 3 bases and J 2 bases, leaving 10 bases between the germline ends. Germline-derived CDR1 and CDR2 are LNHDA and SQIVND (reference sequence). CDR3 loop: CASSISAENYGYTL. Written as DNA, the CDR3 is TGTGCCAGTAGTATTTCAGCCGAGAACTATGGCTACACCCTC.

This clone was picked up one time. The rearrangement links TRBV6-6 to TRBJ2-7; 9 nucleotides match TRBD2. The CDR3 contains 15 residues. V lost 5 bases and J lost 2; bases outside the gene matches: 7. Germline V gene sequence: CDR1 MNHNY, CDR2 SVGAGI (reference sequence). The DNA of the CDR3 is TGTGCCAGCAGTACCCGGGAGCGGGGGGCCTACGAGCAGTACTTC. This translates into CASSTRERGAYEQYF.

The chain couples TRBV28 to TRBJ2-3; 8 bases agree with TRBD2. This CDR3 has 17 residues. Germline lookup yields CDR1 MDHEN and CDR2 SYDVKM. The V segment lost 1 base and the J segment 0 bases; nucleotides outside the gene matches: 6. CDR3 protein: CASSLYGGRTSTDTQYF. CDR3 coding DNA: TGTGCCAGCAGTTTATATGGCGGGAGGACTAGCACAGATACGCAGTATTTT.

The gene calls are TRBV30 and TRBJ2-3, with D perhaps matching TRBD1 (6 bases). The CDR3 extends over 14 amino acids. Germline CDR1 GTSNPN, CDR2 SVGIG (reference sequence). V lost 1 base and J lost 7, with 15 bases in between. The CDR3 nucleotides read TGTGCCTGGAGTGCCTCCGACAGGAAATATACGCAGTATTTT. It encodes CAWSASDRKYTQYF.

In DNA, the CDR3 is TGTGCCAGCACCCCCGACGGGGGGGTCAACTATGGCTACACCTTC. This encodes CASTPDGGVNYGYTF. This chain uses TRBV7-9 with TRBJ1-2; D is perhaps TRBD1 (5 bases). Germline V gene data show CDR1 as SEHNR and CDR2 as FQNEAQ (reference sequence). V lost 7 bases and J lost 2, with 17 bases in between. CDR3 length: 15 amino acids.

CDR3 nucleotides: TGTGCCAGCCTACCTCCTTCTCAGGGGGCCACTGAAGCTTTCTTT. Amino acid sequence: CASLPPSQGATEAFF. The gene calls are TRBV28 and TRBJ1-1, with TRBD1 matching over 8 bases. This CDR3 has 15 amino acids. The germline gives CDR1 MDHEN, CDR2 SYDVKM. V shed 8 bases, J shed 4 bases, and the junction held 12 bases outside the gene matches.